Below are 29 T cell receptor beta chains sequenced from a single sample in a study of cytomegalovirus exposure and HLA in healthy donors. Primers for the PCR totalled 60 Vbeta and 13 Jbeta. The table came from immunoSEQ multiplex PCR; TCRdb's copy has only in-frame clones and leaves some out. This sample has about 140,000 clones, with around four fifths found just once. The sample was PBMCs. Every receptor here comes from a man aged 25 to 40 in good health and CMV-seronegative.

The chain recombines TRBV15 with TRBJ1-5; D might be TRBD1 (5 bases). Germline CDR1 and CDR2: LNHNV and YYDKDF (reference sequence). V shed 9 bases and J shed 4 bases, with 13 bases lying between them. The CDR3 sequence is 13 residues long. Written as DNA, the CDR3 is TGTGCCACACAGTCAGGGCTAAATCAGCCCCAGCATTTT. As protein: CATQSGLNQPQHF.

This chain connects TRBV5-1 to TRBJ2-2; 10 bases align to TRBD2. Germline assignment: CDR1 SGHRS and CDR2 YFSETQ. The trim removed 5 bases at V and 5 bases at J, leaving 6 bases unmatched. The CDR3 consists of 15 residues. The chain's CDR3 is CASRASGSKTGELFF. The CDR3 DNA is TGCGCCAGCAGGGCTAGCGGGAGTAAAACCGGGGAGCTGTTTTTT.

The chain uses TRBV5-1 and TRBJ2-2; 10 nucleotides match TRBD2. V shed 2 bases and J 4 bases; nucleotides not matched to a gene: 5. Looked up from germline, CDR1 is SGHRS and CDR2 is YFSETQ. There are 16 residues in the CDR3. The CDR3 bases are TGCGCCAGCAGCTTTCTAGCGGGGGCAGGCACCGGGGAGCTGTTTTTT. It is translated as CASSFLAGAGTGELFF.

The chain has TRBV2 and TRBJ2-3; no reliable D call. Germline values: CDR1 SNHLY, CDR2 FYNNEI. CDR3 length: 12 residues. The germline V and J ends were trimmed by 1 base and 5 bases, with 4 bases remaining between them. The CDR3 loop reads CASSEGGDTQYF. In DNA form, the CDR3 reads TGTGCCAGCAGTGAAGGAGGAGATACGCAGTATTTT.

This chain joins TRBV12-2 and TRBJ1-5. TRBV12-2 represents a pseudogene. The CDR3 covers 13 residues. The CDR3 sequence: CASRCGSNQPQNF. The CDR3 nucleotides are TGTGCAAGTCGGTGCGGCAGCAATCAGCCCCAGAATTTT.

The J gene is TRBJ1-1, the V gene TRBV7-9; 11 bases are shared with TRBD1. V lost 5 bases to trimming and J lost 5 bases; unmatched junction nucleotides: 7. The CDR3 loop spans 15 amino acids. CDR1 and CDR2 from the germline V gene are SEHNR and FQNEAQ (reference sequence). CDR3 sequence (DNA): TGTGCCAGCAGCGTCGCCGGGACAGGGGGTACTGAAGCTTTCTTT. It codes for CASSVAGTGGTEAFF.

This clone was observed a handful of times. The chain has TRBV7-9 and TRBJ2-7; TRBD2 agrees at 9 bases. CDR3 length: 17 residues. Germline V gene lookup returns CDR1 SEHNR and CDR2 FQNEAQ (reference sequence). Trimming removed 5 bases from V and 2 bases from J; junction bases left unmatched: 13. The CDR3 nucleotides read TGTGCCAGCAGCGCGGGGAGCGGGAGGTGGCAGCCCTACGAGCAGTACTTC. Its translation is CASSAGSGRWQPYEQYF.

The J gene is TRBJ1-5, the V gene TRBV7-9; maybe TRBD1 (6 bases). Trimming stripped 2 bases from V and 4 bases from J, with 15 bases between. CDR3 length: 16 residues. The germline CDR1 and CDR2 sequences are SEHNR and FQNEAQ (reference sequence). The CDR3 reads CASSLSLGAANQPQHF. The CDR3 region has the DNA TGTGCCAGCAGCTTAAGTTTGGGGGCCGCGAATCAGCCCCAGCATTTT. The variable domain in full, completed from reference TRBV7-9 and TRBJ1-5, reads DTGVSQNPRHKITKRGQNVTFRCDPISEHNRLYWYRQTLGQGPEFLTYFQNEAQLEKSRLLSDRFSAERPKGSFSTLEIQRTEQGDSAMYLCASSLSLGAANQPQHFGDGTRLSIL.

The chain combines TRBV19 with TRBJ2-1; weak D call: TRBD2 (6 bases). Germline V gives CDR1 LNHDA, CDR2 SQIVND (reference sequence). V gave up 10 bases and J gave up 10 bases, with 20 bases separating them. The CDR3 has 13 amino acids. The CDR3 nucleotides read TGTGCCACCGGAGGGGCCGCTTTTTGGGAGCAGTTCTTC. Amino acid sequence: CATGGAAFWEQFF.

The chain is built from TRBV19 and TRBJ2-7, with D perhaps TRBD1 (5 bases). V dropped 3 bases and J dropped 2 bases, with 14 bases sitting between them. The CDR3 sequence is 15 residues long. Germline V gene sequence: CDR1 LNHDA, CDR2 SQIVND (reference sequence). CDR3: CASSIPGISTYEQYF. For the CDR3, the DNA is TGTGCCAGTAGTATCCCAGGGATTTCAACCTACGAGCAGTACTTC. Filled out from reference TRBV19 and TRBJ2-7, the complete variable domain reads DGGITQSPKYLFRKEGQNVTLSCEQNLNHDAMYWYRQDPGQGLRLIYYSQIVNDFQKGDIAEGYSVSREKKESFPLTVTSAQKNPTAFYLCASSIPGISTYEQYFGPGTRLTVT.

This chain uses TRBV18 with TRBJ2-5, with TRBD1 matching over 9 bases. Germline V gene lookup returns CDR1 KGHSH and CDR2 LQKENI. CDR3 size: 14 residues. The V segment lost 2 bases and the J segment 4 bases; nucleotides outside the gene matches: 2. CDR3 in amino acids: CASSPGTGTETQYF. DNA of the CDR3: TGTGCCAGCTCACCAGGGACAGGGACAGAGACCCAGTACTTC.

The J gene is TRBJ2-5, the V gene TRBV5-1; 7 nucleotides line up with TRBD1. The CDR3 covers 13 residues. V was clipped by 5 bases and J by 7 bases; unmatched bases: 8. From germline, CDR1 is SGHRS and CDR2 YFSETQ. CDR3 nucleotide sequence: TGCGCCAGCAGGACGGGACAGCAGGTGACCCAGTACTTC. Its translation: CASRTGQQVTQYF.

The rearrangement joins TRBV5-1 to TRBJ1-1; 10 bases are shared with TRBD1. CDR3 size: 15 residues. The junction had 9 bases not matched to a gene; V was cut back by 4 bases and J by 6 bases. CDR1 SGHRS and CDR2 YFSETQ come from the germline V gene. The CDR3 region is CASSQGQGLLAEAFF. CDR3 DNA: TGCGCCAGCAGCCAGGGACAGGGGCTCTTGGCTGAAGCTTTCTTT.

This clone was counted between two and nine times. The CDR3 is CASRQNLYGYTF. CDR3 in DNA: TGTGCCAGCAGGCAGAACCTCTATGGCTACACCTTC. The chain employs TRBV28 and TRBJ1-2, with unresolved D. CDR1 and CDR2 (germline): MDHEN, SYDVKM. Trimming removed 6 bases from V and 4 bases from J, with 9 bases in between. This CDR3 contains 12 residues.

This chain connects TRBV5-6 to TRBJ2-1, with D perhaps matching TRBD2 (6 bases). The V gene lost 0 bases and the J gene lost 3 bases, with 10 bases spanning the gap. Germline V gives CDR1 SGHDT, CDR2 YYEEEE. This CDR3 is built from 15 residues. The CDR3 loop is CASSLGVRGYNEQFF. In DNA, the CDR3 is TGTGCCAGCAGCTTGGGGGTGCGGGGCTACAATGAGCAGTTCTTC.

This clone came up once. V gene TRBV5-1 combines with J gene TRBJ2-1; 8 bases align to TRBD2. CDR3 length: 14 residues. V shed 0 bases, J shed 9 bases, and the junction held 5 bases outside the gene matches. Germline V gene lookup returns CDR1 SGHRS and CDR2 YFSETQ. This CDR3 is CASSLDYGGGEQFF. In nucleotides, the CDR3 is TGCGCCAGCAGCTTGGACTACGGGGGGGGTGAGCAGTTCTTC.

V usage is TRBV7-9 and J usage is TRBJ1-5, with a possible D match to TRBD1 (5 bases). The germline V and J ends were trimmed by 4 bases and 1 base, with 14 bases remaining between them. This CDR3 has 16 residues. Germline V gene sequence: CDR1 SEHNR, CDR2 FQNEAQ (reference sequence). CDR3 protein: CASSSSSGGSNQPQHF. CDR3 nucleotides: TGTGCCAGCAGCTCCTCGTCTGGGGGGAGCAATCAGCCCCAGCATTTT.

This chain uses TRBV13 with TRBJ2-7; a possible D gene is TRBD2 (6 bases). The V gene lost 5 bases and the J gene lost 0 bases, with 11 bases spanning the gap. Germline V gives CDR1 PRHDT, CDR2 FYEKMQ (reference sequence). The CDR3 consists of 14 residues. The DNA for the CDR3 is TGTGCCAGCAGCAGCGCGGGGAGCTCCTACGAGCAGTACTTC. Residues: CASSSAGSSYEQYF.

The count of this clone is one. The chain couples TRBV25-1 to TRBJ2-7; the match to TRBD2 covers 10 bases. The CDR3 has 14 residues. The trim removed 5 bases at V and 5 bases at J, leaving 6 bases unmatched. Germline-derived CDR1 and CDR2 are MGHDK and SYGVNS. The CDR3 protein is CASSKTGTSDEQYF. CDR3 DNA: TGTGCCAGCAGTAAAACCGGGACTAGCGACGAGCAGTACTTC.

The chain carries TRBV29-1 and TRBJ2-7; D is unclear. The CDR3 length is 13 residues. Germline V gene data show CDR1 as SQVTM and CDR2 as ANQGSEA. V was shortened by 3 bases and J by 0 bases, with 9 bases between the two germline ends. The DNA for the CDR3 is TGCAGCGTTGATTCCGCGAACTCCTACGAGCAGTACTTC. Protein sequence: CSVDSANSYEQYF.

This chain uses TRBV28 with TRBJ2-1; 9 positions agree with TRBD2. V gave up 6 bases and J gave up 7 bases; unmatched junction bases: 16. The germline V gene encodes CDR1 MDHEN and CDR2 SYDVKM. The CDR3 is made up of 17 amino acids. CDR3 DNA sequence: TGTGCCAGCAGCCCGTTATCAGCGGGAGGAGGTTTGAATGAGCAGTTCTTC. Protein: CASSPLSAGGGLNEQFF.

The chain employs TRBV30 and TRBJ1-2; D call uncertain. The CDR3 totals 13 residues. The germline V and J ends were trimmed by 5 bases and 4 bases, with 14 bases remaining between them. Germline CDR1 reads GTSNPN; CDR2 reads SVGIG (reference sequence). CDR3 loop: CAWRDSGGYGYTF. CDR3 in DNA: TGTGCCTGGCGGGATTCCGGAGGCTATGGCTACACCTTC. Using reference TRBV30 and TRBJ1-2 for the parts outside the CDR3, the full variable domain is SQTIHQWPATLVQPVGSPLSLECTVEGTSNPNLYWYRQAAGRGLQLLFYSVGIGQISSEVPQNLSASRPQDRQFILSSKKLLLSDSGFYLCAWRDSGGYGYTFGSGTRLTVV.

This sequence joins TRBV27 and TRBJ2-7, with TRBD2 matching over 11 bases. Germline V lookup: CDR1 MNHEY, CDR2 SMNVEV (reference sequence). J gave up 2 bases and V 6 bases, and 12 bases lay outside the gene matches. There are 17 residues in the CDR3. The CDR3 is CASSRGASGGRAYEQYF. The CDR3 DNA follows: TGTGCCAGCAGCCGTGGGGCTAGCGGGGGGAGGGCCTACGAGCAGTACTTC.

The chain links TRBV7-2 to TRBJ1-5; 10 bases are shared with TRBD1. The V gene end was trimmed by 2 bases and the J gene end by 5 bases; junction bases not matched to a gene: 6. The CDR3 is 16 residues long. The germline gives CDR1 SGHTA, CDR2 FQGNSA. CDR3 sequence reads: CASSLRPGQGHQPQHF. CDR3 DNA sequence: TGTGCCAGCAGCTTACGTCCGGGACAGGGGCATCAGCCCCAGCATTTT.

The rearrangement joins TRBV28 to TRBJ2-7; tentative D call: TRBD1 (6 bases). V dropped 8 bases and J dropped 3 bases, with 14 bases sitting between them. Germline V gives CDR1 MDHEN, CDR2 SYDVKM. The CDR3 is 13 amino acids. The CDR3 reads CASASGQNYEQYF. The DNA for the CDR3 is TGTGCCAGCGCCTCGGGACAAAACTACGAGCAGTACTTC. Full variable domain (missing parts from reference TRBV28 and TRBJ2-7): DVKVTQSSRYLVKRTGEKVFLECVQDMDHENMFWYRQDPGLGLRLIYFSYDVKMKEKGDIPEGYSVSREKKERFSLILESASTNQTSMYLCASASGQNYEQYFGPGTRLTVT.

This chain joins TRBV7-9 and TRBJ2-1; D is ambiguous. The CDR3 covers 14 residues. V lost 7 bases, J lost 4 bases, and 14 bases lay in between. Per germline, CDR1 SEHNR and CDR2 FQNEAQ (reference sequence). The CDR3 spells CASTSSALYNEQFF. In nucleotides, the CDR3 is TGTGCCAGCACCTCAAGCGCTTTATACAATGAGCAGTTCTTC.

V usage is TRBV30 and J usage is TRBJ1-2, with a possible D match to TRBD1 (6 bases). From germline, CDR1 is GTSNPN and CDR2 SVGIG (reference sequence). The CDR3 totals 12 residues. V dropped 1 base and J dropped 8 bases, with 11 bases sitting between them. CDR3 sequence reads: CAWSGTVRGYTF. CDR3 nucleotide sequence: TGTGCCTGGAGTGGGACAGTCCGGGGCTACACCTTC.

CDR3 bases: TGTGCCAGTAGTCCTAGAACCGGTGCATACGAGCAGTACTTC. Its translation is CASSPRTGAYEQYF. The chain employs TRBV19 and TRBJ2-7, with D hard to call. The CDR3 runs to 14 residues. The germline V and J ends were trimmed by 5 bases and 4 bases, with 15 bases remaining between them. Germline V gene data show CDR1 as LNHDA and CDR2 as SQIVND (reference sequence).

This clone was seen a single time. V gene TRBV4-1 combines with J gene TRBJ2-7; the D gene is possibly TRBD1 (6 bases). V dropped 7 bases and J dropped 5 bases, with 15 bases sitting between them. CDR1 and CDR2 (germline): MGHRA, YSYEKL. The CDR3 runs 13 residues. The CDR3 DNA reads TGCGCCAGCAAAAAGGTGGGGGCCCACGAGCAGTACTTC. Protein product: CASKKVGAHEQYF.